Given below is one TCR beta chain in context. Its antigen remains unknown. These data are taken from a study of T cell responses to AZD1222 COVID-19 vaccine. The study, taken as a whole, reports: Clonal diversity may have been underestimated, and the donors were mostly white British, with more females than males.

The CDR3 length is 10 residues. Germline assignment: CDR1 LGHDT and CDR2 YNNKEL (reference sequence). Trimming pared 10 bases from V and 7 bases from J, leaving 8 bases between. Assay: immunoSEQ multiplex PCR; the TCRdb copy retains only in-frame clones and omits some. The sample has 100,000 or so clones, about 86% seen once; the top ten hold 5% to 7.5%. The TCR comes from an adult in good health. The chain combines TRBV3-1 (or the pseudogene TRBV3-2) with TRBJ2-1, with unresolved D. The sample was peripheral blood, taken on day 0 of AZD1222 vaccination. In DNA, the CDR3 is TGTGCCACCCGGATAAATGAGCAGTTCTTC. Its translation is CATRINEQFF.